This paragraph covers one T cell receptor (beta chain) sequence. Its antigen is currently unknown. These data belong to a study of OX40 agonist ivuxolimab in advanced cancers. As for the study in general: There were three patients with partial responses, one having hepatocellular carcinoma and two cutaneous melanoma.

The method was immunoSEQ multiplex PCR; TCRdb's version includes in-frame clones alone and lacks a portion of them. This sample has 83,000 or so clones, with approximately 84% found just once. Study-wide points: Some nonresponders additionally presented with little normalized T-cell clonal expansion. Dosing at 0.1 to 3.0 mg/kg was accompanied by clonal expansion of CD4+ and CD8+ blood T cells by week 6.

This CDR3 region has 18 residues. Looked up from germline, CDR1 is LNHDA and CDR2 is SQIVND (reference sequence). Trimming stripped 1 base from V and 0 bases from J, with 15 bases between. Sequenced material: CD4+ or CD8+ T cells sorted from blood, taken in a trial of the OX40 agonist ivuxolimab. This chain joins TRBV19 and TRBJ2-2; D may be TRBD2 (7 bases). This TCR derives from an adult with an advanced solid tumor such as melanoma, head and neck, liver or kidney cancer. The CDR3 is CASSIGRTGRANTGELFF. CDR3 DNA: TGTGCCAGTAGTATAGGGAGAACAGGGAGGGCGAACACCGGGGAGCTGTTTTTT.